A single sample gave rise to the 21 T cell receptor beta chains below, sequenced in a study of shared clonotypes between healthy human individuals. Repertoires were generated with immunoSEQ multiplex PCR, while TCRdb's copy carries only in-frame clones and drops some. In the table there are millions of clones, about 95% of which are singletons. The naive CD8 fraction comprised CD45RO-negative cells positively selected for CCR7 and excluded terminally differentiated effector memory CD45RA+ cells. The material sequenced was naive CD8+ T cells sorted from blood. The receptors here all came from a man in his late teens or twenties in good health.

V usage is TRBV30 and J usage is TRBJ2-2; 10 positions match TRBD1. The CDR3 has 14 residues. Germline lookup yields CDR1 GTSNPN and CDR2 SVGIG (reference sequence). With V trimmed by 4 bases and J by 4 bases, 3 bases remained unmatched. In nucleotides, the CDR3 is TGTGCCTGGACGGGACAGGGGTTCACCGGGGAGCTGTTTTTT. Its translation is CAWTGQGFTGELFF. The full variable domain, in which reference TRBV30 and TRBJ2-2 provide the parts outside the CDR3, is SQTIHQWPATLVQPVGSPLSLECTVEGTSNPNLYWYRQAAGRGLQLLFYSVGIGQISSEVPQNLSASRPQDRQFILSSKKLLLSDSGFYLCAWTGQGFTGELFFGEGSRLTVL.

This chain joins TRBV6-6 and TRBJ1-2; 10 bases line up with TRBD1. V was pared by 3 bases and J by 4 bases, with 5 bases of the junction left unmatched. This CDR3 is built from 15 residues. Germline CDR1 MNHNY, CDR2 SVGAGI (reference sequence). The CDR3 DNA is TGTGCCAGCAGTTATGTCGGGACAGGGGTCTATGGCTACACCTTC. Translating it yields CASSYVGTGVYGYTF.

This chain links TRBV27 with TRBJ2-7; D possibly corresponds to TRBD2 (7 bases). Germline V CDR1 and CDR2: MNHEY, SMNVEV (reference sequence). Trimming removed 4 bases at V and 4 bases at J, with 17 bases between. The CDR3 is 15 residues long. The CDR3 DNA reads as TGTGCCAGCAGTTCAACCACGGGGGGCCATTACGAGCAGTACTTC. This translates into CASSSTTGGHYEQYF.

The CDR3 loop is CASSDDGTTSYEQYF. The CDR3 DNA reads TGTGCCAGCAGTGACGATGGGACGACCTCCTACGAGCAGTACTTC. The chain uses TRBV6-1 and TRBJ2-7; either TRBD1 or TRBD2 may supply D (5 bases each). Trimming removed 3 bases at V and 0 bases at J, with 12 bases between. Per germline, CDR1 MNHNS and CDR2 SASEGT. The CDR3 is 15 amino acids.

This chain links TRBV7-6 with TRBJ2-7; tentatively, D is TRBD2 (5 bases). This CDR3 has 14 amino acids. Germline V gene data show CDR1 as SGHVS and CDR2 as FNYEAQ. Trimming cost V 1 base and J 2 bases, with 9 bases left between them. The CDR3 nucleotides are TGTGCCAGCAGCTTAGGTCCGGGAACCTACGAGCAGTACTTC. Its translation: CASSLGPGTYEQYF.

The CDR3 region has the DNA TGTGCCAGCAGGGGACTAGCGGGGGCCCTGCTCACAGATACGCAGTATTTT. Protein sequence: CASRGLAGALLTDTQYF. The J gene is TRBJ2-3, the V gene TRBV7-8, with 14 positions matching TRBD2. The CDR3 has 17 amino acids. Germline CDR1 reads SGHVS; CDR2 reads FQNEAQ. V was clipped by 6 bases and J by 2 bases; unmatched bases: 7.

The chain has TRBV29-1 and TRBJ1-1; D is undetermined. This CDR3 is built from 11 residues. Germline CDR1 and CDR2: SQVTM and ANQGSEA. V shed 5 bases and J shed 7 bases, with 11 bases lying between them. CDR3: CSVLRRFEAFF. In nucleotides, the CDR3 is TGCAGCGTTCTTCGGCGTTTTGAAGCTTTCTTT.

The chain is built from TRBV4-1 and TRBJ1-5, with 9 positions matching TRBD1. V shed 1 base, J shed 7 bases, and the junction held 5 bases outside the gene matches. Germline V gene data show CDR1 as MGHRA and CDR2 as YSYEKL. The CDR3 totals 15 residues. The CDR3 DNA reads TGCGCCAGCAGCCAAGGGGACAGGGCGGAGCAGCCCCAGCATTTT. It translates to CASSQGDRAEQPQHF.

V is TRBV29-1 and J is TRBJ2-1, with TRBD2 identical over 10 bases. V shed 2 bases, J shed 2 bases, and the junction held 3 bases outside the gene matches. Germline CDR1 SQVTM, CDR2 ANQGSEA. The CDR3 sequence is 15 residues long. The CDR3 loop is CSVETGLAAYNEQFF. CDR3 coding DNA: TGCAGCGTTGAAACCGGACTAGCGGCCTACAATGAGCAGTTCTTC.

On this clone: Within the sample, other DNA sequences also encode this same CDR3. The CDR3 here is CASSYREGTYEQYF. The CDR3 DNA reads as TGTGCCAGCAGTTACCGGGAGGGAACCTACGAGCAGTACTTC. This chain links TRBV6-5 with TRBJ2-7, with TRBD2 matching over 8 bases. Germline V gives CDR1 MNHEY, CDR2 SVGAGI. V lost 2 bases and J lost 2; bases outside the gene matches: 2. This CDR3 contains 14 residues.

This clone appeared a single time. The rearrangement uses TRBV30 and TRBJ1-6; the D gene is possibly TRBD1 (5 bases). CDR1 and CDR2 (germline): GTSNPN, SVGIG (reference sequence). Trimming pared 3 bases from V and 8 bases from J, leaving 14 bases between. The CDR3 runs 14 residues. The DNA for the CDR3 is TGTGCCTGGAGCCAGGGCGTTGGGTATTCACCCCTCCACTTT. Protein sequence: CAWSQGVGYSPLHF.

V and J are TRBV4-3 and TRBJ2-2, with D hard to call. With 5 bases removed from V and 3 bases from J, the gap between germline ends came to 13 bases. CDR3 size: 15 residues. The V gene's germline CDR1 is LGHNA and CDR2 YSLEER. The CDR3 DNA reads as TGCGCCAGCAGCGACGGGCCATGGGACACCGGGGAGCTGTTTTTT. As protein: CASSDGPWDTGELFF.

The rearrangement links TRBV27 to TRBJ2-3; 7 bases are a match to TRBD2. The CDR3 consists of 14 residues. Losses at the gene ends were 3 bases for V and 4 bases for J; bases not matched to a gene: 4. Germline CDR1 reads MNHEY; CDR2 reads SMNVEV (reference sequence). CDR3 DNA: TGTGCCAGCAGTTTGCGGGAGCCGGCAGATACGCAGTATTTT. It encodes CASSLREPADTQYF.

J is TRBJ2-7 and V is TRBV28; 9 bases align to TRBD2. Looked up from germline, CDR1 is MDHEN and CDR2 is SYDVKM. The CDR3 is 14 residues long. V dropped 5 bases and J dropped 5; count of bases not matched to a gene: 7. In DNA, the CDR3 is TGTGCCAGCAGTCCGGGACTAGCAGCCCACGAGCAGTACTTC. It translates to CASSPGLAAHEQYF.

The chain is built from TRBV7-9 and TRBJ2-1, with 10 bases that match TRBD2. Germline V gene sequence: CDR1 SEHNR, CDR2 FQNEAQ (reference sequence). The V segment lost 2 bases and the J segment 8 bases; nucleotides outside the gene matches: 6. This CDR3 has 15 amino acids. CDR3 sequence reads: CASSLIRLAGDEQFF. Here the CDR3 DNA reads TGTGCCAGCAGCTTAATCCGGCTAGCGGGAGATGAGCAGTTCTTC.

The sample holds one count of this clone. The rearrangement joins TRBV27 to TRBJ2-1, with unresolved D. CDR3 length: 15 amino acids. CDR1 and CDR2 (germline): MNHEY, SMNVEV (reference sequence). Trimming cost V 6 bases and J 5 bases, with 17 bases left between them. As DNA, the CDR3 is TGTGCCAGCAGCCGGGCCGGGTCTTCGCACAATGAGCAGTTCTTC. Translated: CASSRAGSSHNEQFF.

The V and J genes are TRBV6-1 and TRBJ1-5, with TRBD1 as a possible D gene (6 bases). Trimming took 3 bases from V and 7 from J, leaving 10 bases between them. The germline V gene encodes CDR1 MNHNS and CDR2 SASEGT. The CDR3 is 13 residues long. CDR3 in DNA: TGTGCCAGCAGTGATGACGGGACACAGCCCCAGCATTTT. Translating gives CASSDDGTQPQHF.

A note on this clone: At the DNA level, this CDR3 is encoded by other sequences in the same sample as well. The rearrangement links TRBV7-9 to TRBJ1-1; D is ambiguous. Germline V gene lookup returns CDR1 SEHNR and CDR2 FQNEAQ (reference sequence). The V end was cut by 8 bases, the J end by 1 base, with 5 bases between. This CDR3 has 11 amino acids. The CDR3 loop reads CASRGNTEAFF. DNA of the CDR3: TGTGCCAGCCGGGGGAACACTGAAGCTTTCTTT.

This sequence joins TRBV30 and TRBJ2-7; no firm D call. The CDR3 has 15 amino acids. With 5 bases removed from V and 7 bases from J, the gap between germline ends came to 24 bases. Germline V gene data show CDR1 as GTSNPN and CDR2 as SVGIG (reference sequence). In nucleotides, the CDR3 is TGTGCCTGGTCAGGTTTTAGGGAAAGGGATCGGGAGCAGTACTTC. As protein: CAWSGFRERDREQYF. The complete variable domain, with remaining parts taken from reference TRBV30 and TRBJ2-7, reads SQTIHQWPATLVQPVGSPLSLECTVEGTSNPNLYWYRQAAGRGLQLLFYSVGIGQISSEVPQNLSASRPQDRQFILSSKKLLLSDSGFYLCAWSGFRERDREQYFGPGTRLTVT.

The chain couples TRBV7-9 to TRBJ1-1; D unclear. Germline V CDR1 and CDR2: SEHNR, FQNEAQ (reference sequence). Trimming removed 5 bases at V and 7 bases at J, with 17 bases between. The CDR3 covers 14 residues. The CDR3 here is CASSHEDGMGEAFF. CDR3 bases: TGTGCCAGCAGCCACGAGGATGGGATGGGTGAAGCTTTCTTT. Supplemented by reference TRBV7-9 and TRBJ1-1, the full variable domain reads DTGVSQNPRHKITKRGQNVTFRCDPISEHNRLYWYRQTLGQGPEFLTYFQNEAQLEKSRLLSDRFSAERPKGSFSTLEIQRTEQGDSAMYLCASSHEDGMGEAFFGQGTRLTVV.

The rearrangement links TRBV13 to TRBJ1-1; D not resolved. Germline V gene sequence: CDR1 PRHDT, CDR2 FYEKMQ (reference sequence). Trimming took off 0 bases at V and 4 bases at J, with 6 bases between the two ends. The CDR3 runs to 13 residues. The CDR3 DNA reads as TGTGCCAGCAGCTTAGGCCGTTTCACTGAAGCTTTCTTT. Amino acid sequence: CASSLGRFTEAFF.